One sample yielded the 22 T cell receptor beta chains listed below, sequenced in a study of control samples from healthy donors and cancer patients. TCRdb keeps only in-frame clones here, not all; method: immunoSEQ multiplex PCR. The sample lists 250,000 to 300,000 clones, approximately 80% occurring once. The sample taken for sequencing was PBMCs. These TCRs come from a woman aged 55 to 70 with lung cancer.

V usage is TRBV5-1 and J usage is TRBJ2-1; TRBD2 agrees at 9 bases. This CDR3 has 17 amino acids. From germline, CDR1 is SGHRS and CDR2 YFSETQ. V was clipped by 3 bases and J by 7 bases; unmatched bases: 14. CDR3 loop: CASSSGLAGGPGNEQFF. The CDR3 coding sequence is TGCGCCAGCAGCTCGGGACTCGCGGGGGGGCCGGGGAATGAGCAGTTCTTC.

A few counts support this clone. The rearrangement joins TRBV25-1 to TRBJ1-1; D remains unclear. CDR3 length: 11 amino acids. V dropped 6 bases and J dropped 2 bases, with 4 bases sitting between them. Germline CDR1 reads MGHDK; CDR2 reads SYGVNS. DNA of the CDR3: TGTGCCAGCAGACAAAACACTGAAGCTTTCTTT. Translated: CASRQNTEAFF.

The chain links TRBV6-5 to TRBJ2-1; D gene uncertain. V lost 5 bases to trimming and J lost 10 bases, with 9 bases between them. Per germline, CDR1 MNHEY and CDR2 SVGAGI. The CDR3 contains 11 residues. Here the CDR3 DNA reads TGTGCCAGCAGTCAGGCTGCGGAGCAGTTCTTC. This codes for CASSQAAEQFF.

This chain connects TRBV24-1 to TRBJ1-1; perhaps TRBD1 as D (5 bases). Germline CDR1 is KGHDR and CDR2 is SFDVKD. This CDR3 region has 19 residues. Trimming removed 3 bases at V and 0 bases at J, with 22 bases between. Here the CDR3 reads CATSDGDQGRRRMNTEAFF. CDR3 bases: TGTGCCACCAGTGATGGGGACCAGGGAAGGAGGAGAATGAACACTGAAGCTTTCTTT.

The chain joins TRBV7-9 to TRBJ2-2; D may be TRBD1 (6 bases). CDR3 length equals 15 residues. The germline V gene encodes CDR1 SEHNR and CDR2 FQNEAQ (reference sequence). V gave up 5 bases and J gave up 8 bases, with 18 bases separating them. CDR3 region: CASSPTGTRLGELFF. The DNA of the CDR3 is TGTGCCAGCAGCCCAACCGGGACAAGGTTAGGGGAGCTGTTTTTT.

This clone appeared a few times. This sequence joins TRBV27 and TRBJ2-7; weak D call: TRBD1 (6 bases). Germline-derived CDR1 and CDR2 are MNHEY and SMNVEV (reference sequence). V lost 0 bases and J lost 0, with 15 bases in between. The CDR3 spans 17 residues. The DNA of the CDR3 is TGTGCCAGCAGTTTATCGTTCGGGACAAGTTCCTCCTACGAGCAGTACTTC. As protein: CASSLSFGTSSSYEQYF.

This clone occurred a few times. V gene TRBV18 combines with J gene TRBJ2-7, with unresolved D. V shed 3 bases and J shed 5 bases, with 8 bases lying between them. This CDR3 has 12 amino acids. CDR1 is KGHSH, CDR2 LQKENI, per germline. CDR3 DNA sequence: TGTGCCAGCTCACCCAGCAGCGACGAGCAGTACTTC. Its translation is CASSPSSDEQYF. Looking up the rest from reference TRBV18 and TRBJ2-7 gives the full variable domain: NAGVMQNPRHLVRRRGQEARLRCSPMKGHSHVYWYRQLPEEGLKFMVYLQKENIIDESGMPKERFSAEFPKEGPSILRIQQVVRGDSAAYFCASSPSSDEQYFGPGTRLTVT.

The chain joins TRBV11-2 to TRBJ2-2; D is undetermined. The CDR3 is 15 amino acids. Trimming pared 5 bases from V and 0 bases from J, leaving 10 bases between. Germline-derived CDR1 and CDR2 are SGHAT and FQNNGV. As DNA, the CDR3 is TGTGCCAGCAGCCCCTCAGATTCGAACACCGGGGAGCTGTTTTTT. Protein sequence: CASSPSDSNTGELFF.

This clone appeared many times. The V and J genes are TRBV11-2 and TRBJ2-1; D possibly uses TRBD1 or TRBD2 (5 bases each). CDR3 length equals 17 residues. Per germline, CDR1 SGHAT and CDR2 FQNNGV. Trimming left V 2 bases short and J 7 bases short, with 21 bases between. CDR3 protein: CASSLSPPAGTRNEQFF. CDR3 bases: TGTGCCAGCAGCTTATCGCCGCCCGCAGGGACGCGGAATGAGCAGTTCTTC.

The chain combines TRBV19 with TRBJ2-1; 7 bases agree with TRBD2. CDR3 length: 13 amino acids. J gave up 9 bases and V 7 bases, and 9 bases lay outside the gene matches. CDR1 is LNHDA, CDR2 SQIVND, per germline (reference sequence). This CDR3 reads CASTGLVQGEQFF. CDR3 DNA: TGTGCCAGTACAGGACTAGTGCAGGGTGAGCAGTTCTTC.

Note on this clone: A read error may account for a junction end that differs from germline. The chain has TRBV3-1 (or the pseudogene TRBV3-2) and TRBJ1-6; D gene ambiguous. Looked up from germline, CDR1 is LGHDT and CDR2 is YNNKEL (reference sequence). This CDR3 is 11 amino acids long. CDR3 in DNA: TGTGCCAGCAGCCAAGGCCATGAGCGGCTTTTT. Encoded protein: CASSQGHERLF.

The rearrangement links TRBV15 to TRBJ1-1; possible D gene TRBD1, 6 bases. V was clipped by 0 bases and J by 5 bases, with 16 bases between them. The CDR3 sequence is 16 residues long. Germline V gives CDR1 LNHNV, CDR2 YYDKDF (reference sequence). This CDR3 reads CATSRDVAGAGTEAFF. The CDR3 bases are TGTGCCACCAGCAGAGATGTTGCGGGGGCGGGGACTGAAGCTTTCTTT.

This clone was seen just once. This chain uses TRBV5-4 with TRBJ1-1; TRBD1 matches 7 bases. The ends lost 4 bases at V and 1 base at J; junction bases unmatched: 4. CDR1 is SGHNT and CDR2 is YYREEE in the germline V gene (reference sequence). The CDR3 totals 14 residues. The CDR3 DNA reads as TGTGCCAGCAGCCCCGGGGACAGGAACACTGAAGCTTTCTTT. This gives the protein CASSPGDRNTEAFF.

The genes are TRBV5-8 and TRBJ1-5; D gene unclear. V shed 2 bases and J shed 5 bases, with 8 bases lying between them. The CDR3 has 13 residues. Germline V gene lookup returns CDR1 SGHTS and CDR2 YDEGEE. The CDR3 sequence is CASSFRVDQPQHF. CDR3 sequence (DNA): TGTGCCAGCAGCTTTAGGGTGGATCAGCCCCAGCATTTT.

Turning to this clone: Other DNA sequences from this sample encode an identical CDR3 as well. DNA for the CDR3: TGTGCCAGCAGCCCCAACGCGGGGAGCACTGAAGCTTTCTTT. Translating gives CASSPNAGSTEAFF. The gene calls are TRBV3-1 (or the pseudogene TRBV3-2) and TRBJ1-1; D uncertain. CDR1 LGHDT and CDR2 YNNKEL come from the germline V gene (reference sequence). CDR3 length equals 14 residues. V lost 4 bases, J lost 4 bases, and 13 bases lay in between.

The rearrangement joins TRBV3-1 (or the pseudogene TRBV3-2) to TRBJ2-7; D ambiguous. Between the trimmed V and J ends, which lost 1 base and 5 bases, there was a span of 3 bases. The CDR3 is 11 residues long. CDR1 is LGHDT and CDR2 is YNNKEL in the germline V gene (reference sequence). The CDR3 nucleotides are TGTGCCAGCAGCCAAGTGGACGAGCAGTACTTC. This encodes CASSQVDEQYF.

The chain has TRBV7-8 and TRBJ2-1; D gene ambiguous. The ends were cut back, 3 bases at V and 6 bases at J, with 6 bases in the middle. The CDR3 contains 12 residues. The germline gives CDR1 SGHVS, CDR2 FQNEAQ. The chain's CDR3 is CASSFTVNEQFF. The CDR3 coding sequence is TGTGCCAGCAGCTTTACGGTCAATGAGCAGTTCTTC.

J is TRBJ2-5 and V is TRBV3-1 (or the pseudogene TRBV3-2), with D possibly matching TRBD2 (6 bases). The CDR3 runs 17 residues. V lost 1 base and J 1 base, leaving 16 bases between the germline ends. From germline, CDR1 is LGHDT and CDR2 YNNKEL (reference sequence). The CDR3 loop reads CASSQGGARTIQETQYF. For the CDR3, the DNA is TGTGCCAGCAGCCAAGGGGGAGCCAGGACTATCCAAGAGACCCAGTACTTC.

The chain uses TRBV11-2 and TRBJ2-3, with 10 bases aligning to TRBD2. Germline V CDR1 and CDR2: SGHAT, FQNNGV. This CDR3 region has 17 residues. The V segment lost 0 bases and the J segment 4 bases; nucleotides outside the gene matches: 7. CDR3: CASSLDWVGLAADTQYF. In DNA form, the CDR3 reads TGTGCCAGCAGCTTAGATTGGGTAGGACTAGCGGCAGATACGCAGTATTTT.

This clone showed up just once. The chain is built from TRBV2 and TRBJ2-2, with TRBD1 matching 7 bases. This CDR3 region has 15 residues. Germline lookup yields CDR1 SNHLY and CDR2 FYNNEI. J lost 4 bases, V lost 10 bases, and 12 bases had no gene match. The CDR3 loop reads CATRQGAGSTGELFF. The DNA for the CDR3 is TGTGCCACCCGACAGGGAGCTGGGAGCACCGGGGAGCTGTTTTTT.

The chain combines TRBV6-4 with TRBJ2-1; D perhaps matches TRBD1 (6 bases). V lost 4 bases to trimming and J lost 6 bases, with 16 bases between them. This CDR3 spans 15 amino acids. Looked up from germline, CDR1 is MRHNA and CDR2 is SNTAGT. In DNA form, the CDR3 reads TGTGCCAGCAGTGCAGAGGGGGAATCTTTCAATGAGCAGTTCTTC. Translation: CASSAEGESFNEQFF.

The rearrangement uses TRBV24-1 and TRBJ2-3; D unclear. The CDR3 runs to 13 residues. With 4 bases removed from V and 5 bases from J, the gap between germline ends came to 9 bases. Germline V gives CDR1 KGHDR, CDR2 SFDVKD. DNA for the CDR3: TGTGCCACCAGTGACACACCAGAAGATACGCAGTATTTT. Residues: CATSDTPEDTQYF.